This T cell receptor beta chain was captured in a study of Ad26.COV2.S vaccination and SARS-CoV-2 variants. Germline V gives CDR1 GTSNPN, CDR2 SVGIG (reference sequence). This CDR3 has 12 residues. V lost 7 bases, J lost 4 bases, and 4 bases stayed unmatched. Treatment denoted: around 19 received Ad26.COV2.S at low or high dose, single or two shots; five or six received placebo; per-sample allocation not given. Specimen acquisition occurred on day 63 following the initial vaccine or placebo injection. Method: immunoSEQ multiplex PCR; TCRdb's copy keeps in-frame clones and lacks some. The data contain 400,000 or so clones, 75% to 90% of them singletons.

The source was peripheral blood, collected in a trial of Ad26.COV2.S vaccine versus placebo. This receptor was taken from a person between 18 and 60 years old who received the Ad26.COV2.S COVID-19 vaccine or a placebo. The gene calls are TRBV30 and TRBJ1-5, with 7 bases aligning to TRBD1. CDR3 sequence reads: CASGQINQPQHF. For the CDR3, the DNA is TGTGCCTCGGGACAGATTAATCAGCCCCAGCATTTT.